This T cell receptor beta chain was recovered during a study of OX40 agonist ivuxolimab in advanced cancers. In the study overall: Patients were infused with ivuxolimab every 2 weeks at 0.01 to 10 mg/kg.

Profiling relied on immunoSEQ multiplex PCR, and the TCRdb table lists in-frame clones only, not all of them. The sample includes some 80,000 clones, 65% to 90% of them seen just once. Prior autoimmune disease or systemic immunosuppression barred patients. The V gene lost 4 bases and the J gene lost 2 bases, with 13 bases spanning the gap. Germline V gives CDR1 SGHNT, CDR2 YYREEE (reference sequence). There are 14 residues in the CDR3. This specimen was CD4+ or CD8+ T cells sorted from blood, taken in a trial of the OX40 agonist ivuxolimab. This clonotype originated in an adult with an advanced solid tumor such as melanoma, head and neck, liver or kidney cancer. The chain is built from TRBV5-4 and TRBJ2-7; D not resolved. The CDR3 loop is CASSQDRSTYEQYF. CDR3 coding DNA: TGTGCCAGCAGCCAAGATCGGTCAACCTACGAGCAGTACTTC.